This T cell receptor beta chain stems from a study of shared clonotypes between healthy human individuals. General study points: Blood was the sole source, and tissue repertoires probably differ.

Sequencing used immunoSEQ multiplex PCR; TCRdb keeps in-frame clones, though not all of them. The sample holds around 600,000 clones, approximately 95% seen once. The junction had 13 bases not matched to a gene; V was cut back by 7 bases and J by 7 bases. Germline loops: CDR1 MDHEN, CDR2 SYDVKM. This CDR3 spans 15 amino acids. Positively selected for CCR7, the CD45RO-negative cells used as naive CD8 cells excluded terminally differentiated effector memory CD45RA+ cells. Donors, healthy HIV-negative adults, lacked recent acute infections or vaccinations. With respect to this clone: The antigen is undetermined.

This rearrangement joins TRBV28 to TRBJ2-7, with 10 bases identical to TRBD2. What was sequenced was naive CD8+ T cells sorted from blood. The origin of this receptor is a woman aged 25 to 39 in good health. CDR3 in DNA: TGTGCCAGCATCAAGTCGATGCTAGCGGGAGAGGAGCAGTACTTC. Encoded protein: CASIKSMLAGEEQYF.